This note documents a single T cell receptor (beta chain) sequence. CDR1 and CDR2 from the germline V gene are SGHDT and YYEEEE. This CDR3 region has 13 residues. The V and J ends lost 3 bases and 5 bases respectively, with 11 bases between them. The data stem from a study of shared clonotypes between healthy human individuals. Sequencing used immunoSEQ multiplex PCR; TCRdb keeps in-frame clones, though not all of them. The repertoire holds about 1.1 million clones, with around 82% as singletons. The chain uses TRBV5-6 and TRBJ2-5; maybe TRBD1 (6 bases). Sequenced sample: memory CD4+ T cells from PBMCs. The subset: CD45RA-negative fraction. The source is a man younger than 35 in good health. Some clones in this sample may be carry-over from other donors' samples. The CDR3 is CASSSRGAETQYF. CDR3 DNA sequence: TGTGCCAGCAGCTCCAGGGGCGCGGAGACCCAGTACTTC.